This T cell receptor beta chain derives from a study of shared clonotypes between healthy human individuals. Overall study context: Donors consisted of two women and a few men between 18 and 49. Each donor's CD4 naive and CD4 memory cells filled three plates apiece, CD8 naive two, and CD8 memory one.

Clones were sequenced by immunoSEQ multiplex PCR, and TCRdb holds only the in-frame ones, with some missing. Among about 1.5 million clones listed, around 98% were seen once. Broader study findings: Clonotypes shared by all four sorted-subset donors had higher generation probabilities than non-shared clonotypes. Larger estimated richness was generally recorded for naive subsets relative to memory subsets.

Trimming cost V 6 bases and J 5 bases; bases outside gene matches: 6. The CDR3 totals 13 residues. Germline CDR1 MNHEY, CDR2 SVGAGI. Concerning this clone: Its specificity is not known.

This chain connects TRBV6-5 to TRBJ2-7; 8 bases fit TRBD1. The source material was naive CD4+ T cells sorted from blood. Subset defined: CD45RA+ positively selected. The TCR sequence derives from a man younger than 40 in good health. This chain's CDR3 is CASRGTGSHEQYF. The CDR3 DNA reads TGTGCCAGCAGGGGGACAGGCTCGCACGAGCAGTACTTC.